The clone carrying this T cell receptor beta chain appeared many times. The library came from three nested PCR rounds adapted from ARM-PCR protocols. TCRdb processed the multiplex PCR reads anew with MiXCR; each CDR3 protein has one entry. The sample records about 200,000 distinct CDR3 sequences, over 55% being singletons. This sample's RNA came from whole unsorted tissue. This entry comes from a study of tumor and adjacent non-tumor tissue in lung cancer. Germline V gene lookup returns CDR1 LGHNT and CDR2 FRNRAP. V was cut by 2 bases and J by 8 bases, with 19 bases left in between. The CDR3 extends over 16 amino acids.

The chain uses TRBV12-5 and TRBJ2-1; D ambiguous. The specimen was lung tumor tissue. The sequence was collected from a man in his sixties with non-small cell lung cancer. CDR3 loop: CASGLPTATLFDEQFF. The CDR3 DNA follows: TGTGCTAGTGGTTTGCCTACGGCGACTCTCTTCGATGAGCAGTTCTTC.